This entry lists 20 T cell receptor beta chains sequenced from one sample in a study of vaccination effects on CD4 cells after COVID-19. Clones were sequenced by immunoSEQ multiplex PCR, and TCRdb holds only the in-frame ones, with some missing. The profile shows nearly 45,000 clones, approximately 77% of them singletons. These receptors lack a known antigen. Following culture for around 10 days, CD4+ T cells were isolated. Either the BNT162b2 or mRNA-1273 vaccine was given to participants in two doses. The sequencing used CD4+ T cells from PBMCs cultured without peptide, collected after COVID-19 vaccination. The receptors were sampled from a human donor who received a COVID-19 vaccine.

This clone occurred a few times. The chain links TRBV12-3 or TRBV12-4 to TRBJ2-1; the match to TRBD2 covers 7 bases. CDR3 length: 12 amino acids. The J segment lost 5 bases and the V segment lost 11 bases, leaving 6 bases of the junction unmatched. The CDR3 DNA reads TGTGCCGGCCGTAGCGGGCACAATGAGCAGTTCTTC. It codes for CAGRSGHNEQFF.

The chain has TRBV10-3 and TRBJ1-1; tentative D call: TRBD1 (5 bases). The CDR3 has 15 amino acids. V was trimmed by 3 bases and J by 0 bases, leaving 11 bases between them. CDR1 and CDR2 from the germline V gene are ENHRY and SYGVKD. The CDR3 protein is CAISDREVLNTEAFF. Here the CDR3 DNA reads TGTGCCATCAGTGACAGGGAAGTTTTGAACACTGAAGCTTTCTTT.

The V gene is TRBV19, the J gene TRBJ1-1; 8 bases are a match to TRBD1. Germline-derived CDR1 and CDR2 are LNHDA and SQIVND (reference sequence). The CDR3 spans 13 residues. V gave up 5 bases and J gave up 5 bases; unmatched junction bases: 4. CDR3 sequence reads: CASSQGAGTEAFF. CDR3 bases: TGTGCCAGTAGTCAGGGGGCAGGGACTGAAGCTTTCTTT.

The CDR3 sequence is CASRGGQDTEAFF. Written as DNA, the CDR3 is TGCGCCAGCAGGGGAGGACAAGACACTGAAGCTTTCTTT. This chain uses TRBV10-1 with TRBJ1-1, with D perhaps TRBD1 (5 bases). Germline CDR1 is WNHNN and CDR2 is SYGVQD (reference sequence). There are 13 residues in the CDR3. V lost 6 bases to trimming and J lost 3 bases, with 11 bases between them.

The chain recombines TRBV27 with TRBJ2-1; 8 nucleotides agree with TRBD1. Germline V gene lookup returns CDR1 MNHEY and CDR2 SMNVEV (reference sequence). The junction had 5 bases not matched to a gene; V was cut back by 5 bases and J by 2 bases. The CDR3 is made up of 15 amino acids. The CDR3 bases are TGTGCCAGCAGTAACCCGGGACAGGCCTACAATGAGCAGTTCTTC. This sequence encodes CASSNPGQAYNEQFF.

This clone was seen a handful of times. The chain links TRBV5-1 to TRBJ1-2; 8 bases line up with TRBD1. Losses at the gene ends were 3 bases for V and 0 bases for J; bases not matched to a gene: 4. This CDR3 region has 15 residues. Germline CDR1 and CDR2: SGHRS and YFSETQ. The CDR3 DNA reads TGCGCCAGCAGCTCACAGGGGGTAGCTAACTATGGCTACACCTTC. Its protein is CASSSQGVANYGYTF.

The V and J genes are TRBV19 and TRBJ2-3, with no clear D. V gave up 3 bases and J gave up 4 bases, with 14 bases separating them. The V gene's germline CDR1 is LNHDA and CDR2 SQIVND (reference sequence). This CDR3 has 15 amino acids. CDR3 in amino acids: CASSISNGGADTQYF. As DNA, the CDR3 is TGTGCCAGTAGTATCTCCAACGGTGGGGCAGATACGCAGTATTTT.

The rearrangement links TRBV6-5 to TRBJ2-7; 10 bases map to TRBD1. Germline V CDR1 and CDR2: MNHEY, SVGAGI. V dropped 6 bases and J dropped 6; count of bases not matched to a gene: 5. The CDR3 extends over 13 amino acids. CDR3 sequence: CASSRDRGREQYF. CDR3 coding DNA: TGTGCCAGCAGCCGGGACAGGGGACGCGAGCAGTACTTC.

V gene TRBV27 combines with J gene TRBJ2-5; 15 nucleotides agree with TRBD2. Germline assignment: CDR1 MNHEY and CDR2 SMNVEV (reference sequence). The J segment lost 5 bases and the V segment lost 7 bases, leaving 5 bases of the junction unmatched. The CDR3 consists of 15 residues. The CDR3 sequence is CASTTGLAGGETQYF. The CDR3 DNA reads as TGTGCCAGCACCACGGGACTAGCGGGAGGCGAGACCCAGTACTTC.

This chain joins TRBV5-1 and TRBJ2-3; the D gene is possibly TRBD2 (5 bases). Germline V gene data show CDR1 as SGHRS and CDR2 as YFSETQ. CDR3 size: 14 residues. V was cut by 4 bases and J by 4 bases, with 13 bases left in between. The CDR3 DNA reads TGCGCCAGCAGCCTGGCAGCGGAATCAGATACGCAGTATTTT. Amino acid sequence: CASSLAAESDTQYF.

This chain uses TRBV6-5 with TRBJ2-5; 8 bases are a match to TRBD2. CDR1 is MNHEY and CDR2 is SVGAGI in the germline V gene. The CDR3 covers 12 residues. With V trimmed by 9 bases and J by 6 bases, 6 bases remained unmatched. The CDR3, as DNA: TGTGCCAGTTCGACTAGCGACCAGACCCAGTACTTC. Translated, it gives CASSTSDQTQYF.

The J gene is TRBJ1-1, the V gene TRBV18; the match to TRBD1 covers 7 bases. The V segment lost 3 bases and the J segment 0 bases; nucleotides outside the gene matches: 7. There are 16 residues in the CDR3. Germline values: CDR1 KGHSH, CDR2 LQKENI. The CDR3 loop is CASSPPLTGMNTEAFF. The CDR3 DNA follows: TGTGCCAGCTCACCCCCATTGACAGGGATGAACACTGAAGCTTTCTTT.

The chain has TRBV5-4 and TRBJ2-5; 12 bases are shared with TRBD2. This CDR3 is built from 16 residues. With 2 bases clipped from V and 2 bases from J, the junction kept 4 bases outside the gene matches. Looked up from germline, CDR1 is SGHNT and CDR2 is YYREEE (reference sequence). The CDR3 region has the DNA TGTGCCAGCAGCTTAGGACTAGCGGGGCCGCAAGAGACCCAGTACTTC. Encoded protein: CASSLGLAGPQETQYF.

This clone was seen more than once but under ten times. The V call is TRBV14, the J call TRBJ2-6; 8 bases are shared with TRBD1. Germline trimming cut 0 bases from V and 5 bases from J; bases unmatched to any gene: 12. The CDR3 spans 19 residues. The germline V gene has CDR1 SGHDN and CDR2 FVKESK. CDR3 nucleotides: TGTGCCAGCAGCCAAGATCTAACAGGGGGGAGGAACTGGGCCAACGTCCTGACTTTC. Protein sequence: CASSQDLTGGRNWANVLTF.

The V and J genes are TRBV19 and TRBJ1-1; 8 bases map to TRBD1. The V segment lost 3 bases and the J segment 10 bases; nucleotides outside the gene matches: 10. There are 14 residues in the CDR3. Germline-derived CDR1 and CDR2 are LNHDA and SQIVND (reference sequence). The CDR3 sequence is CASSIYDRDRRAFF. DNA for the CDR3: TGTGCCAGTAGTATCTACGACCGGGACAGGAGAGCTTTCTTT.

This chain links TRBV5-4 with TRBJ2-1; D possibly uses TRBD1 or TRBD2 (6 bases each). Germline V lookup: CDR1 SGHNT, CDR2 YYREEE (reference sequence). V was cut by 1 base and J by 5 bases, with 10 bases left in between. CDR3 size: 14 residues. CDR3 bases: TGTGCCAGCAGCTTGCCGGGGGCGAACAATGAGCAGTTCTTC. This sequence encodes CASSLPGANNEQFF.

This clone was seen only a few times. The V gene is TRBV10-1, the J gene TRBJ2-7; D remains ambiguous. The CDR3 loop spans 13 amino acids. Germline assignment: CDR1 WNHNN and CDR2 SYGVQD (reference sequence). V lost 3 bases and J lost 2, with 8 bases in between. CDR3 sequence (DNA): TGCGCCAGCAGTGACTCTCAGACCTACGAGCAGTACTTC. Its protein is CASSDSQTYEQYF.

In this sample, this clone turned up once. This rearrangement joins TRBV6-5 to TRBJ1-1; TRBD1 is a possible D gene (6 bases). Between the trimmed V and J ends, which lost 2 bases and 4 bases, there was a span of 8 bases. This CDR3 has 13 amino acids. The germline V gene encodes CDR1 MNHEY and CDR2 SVGAGI. The DNA for the CDR3 is TGTGCCAGCAGTTACCAGGGGAGCACTGAAGCTTTCTTT. It yields the protein CASSYQGSTEAFF.

This clone was counted between two and nine times. The chain employs TRBV12-5 and TRBJ1-1, with D possibly TRBD1 on 5 matching bases. CDR1 LGHNT and CDR2 FRNRAP come from the germline V gene. The CDR3 has 17 residues. V lost 0 bases to trimming and J lost 0 bases, with 14 bases between them. The CDR3 loop reads CASGLVLGGSMNTEAFF. The CDR3 coding sequence is TGTGCTAGTGGTTTGGTACTCGGGGGTTCGATGAACACTGAAGCTTTCTTT.

Only a few counts were recorded for this clone. The rearrangement links TRBV6-5 to TRBJ2-1, with no clear D. Germline V gene sequence: CDR1 MNHEY, CDR2 SVGAGI. The CDR3 consists of 16 residues. The V end lost 2 bases, the J end lost 5 bases, and 16 bases lay between the germline ends. The DNA of the CDR3 is TGTGCCAGCAGTTACGGGTCGGGTAAATTTAACAATGAGCAGTTCTTC. It translates to CASSYGSGKFNNEQFF.